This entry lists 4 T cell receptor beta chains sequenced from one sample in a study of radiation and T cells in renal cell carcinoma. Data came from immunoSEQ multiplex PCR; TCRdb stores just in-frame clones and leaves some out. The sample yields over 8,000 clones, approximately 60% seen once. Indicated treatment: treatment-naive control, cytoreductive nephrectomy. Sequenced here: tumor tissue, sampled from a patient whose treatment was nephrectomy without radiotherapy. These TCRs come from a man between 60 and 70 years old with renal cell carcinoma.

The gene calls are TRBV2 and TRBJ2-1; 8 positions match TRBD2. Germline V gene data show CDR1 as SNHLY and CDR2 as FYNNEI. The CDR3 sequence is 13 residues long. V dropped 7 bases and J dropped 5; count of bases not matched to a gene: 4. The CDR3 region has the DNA TGTGCCAGCAAAGCGGGGGCAAACAATGAGCAGTTCTTC. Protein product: CASKAGANNEQFF.

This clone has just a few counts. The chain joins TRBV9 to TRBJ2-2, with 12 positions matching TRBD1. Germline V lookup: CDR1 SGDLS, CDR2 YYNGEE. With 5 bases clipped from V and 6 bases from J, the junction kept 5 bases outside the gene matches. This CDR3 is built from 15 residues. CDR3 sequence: CASSGDRGLAGELFF. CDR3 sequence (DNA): TGTGCCAGCAGTGGGGACAGGGGGCTGGCCGGGGAGCTGTTTTTT.

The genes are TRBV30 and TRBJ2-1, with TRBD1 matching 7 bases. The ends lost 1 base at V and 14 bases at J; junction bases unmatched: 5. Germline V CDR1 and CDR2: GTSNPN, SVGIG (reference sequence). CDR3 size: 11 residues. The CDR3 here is CAWSGGTVEFF. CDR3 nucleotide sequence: TGTGCCTGGAGTGGTGGGACAGTAGAGTTCTTC.

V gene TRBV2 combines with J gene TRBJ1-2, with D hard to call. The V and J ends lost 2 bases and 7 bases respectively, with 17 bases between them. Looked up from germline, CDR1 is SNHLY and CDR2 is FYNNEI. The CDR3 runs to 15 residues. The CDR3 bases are TGTGCCAGCAGTGAAAGTCTATCCCTCAGTGCTGGCTACACCTTC. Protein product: CASSESLSLSAGYTF.